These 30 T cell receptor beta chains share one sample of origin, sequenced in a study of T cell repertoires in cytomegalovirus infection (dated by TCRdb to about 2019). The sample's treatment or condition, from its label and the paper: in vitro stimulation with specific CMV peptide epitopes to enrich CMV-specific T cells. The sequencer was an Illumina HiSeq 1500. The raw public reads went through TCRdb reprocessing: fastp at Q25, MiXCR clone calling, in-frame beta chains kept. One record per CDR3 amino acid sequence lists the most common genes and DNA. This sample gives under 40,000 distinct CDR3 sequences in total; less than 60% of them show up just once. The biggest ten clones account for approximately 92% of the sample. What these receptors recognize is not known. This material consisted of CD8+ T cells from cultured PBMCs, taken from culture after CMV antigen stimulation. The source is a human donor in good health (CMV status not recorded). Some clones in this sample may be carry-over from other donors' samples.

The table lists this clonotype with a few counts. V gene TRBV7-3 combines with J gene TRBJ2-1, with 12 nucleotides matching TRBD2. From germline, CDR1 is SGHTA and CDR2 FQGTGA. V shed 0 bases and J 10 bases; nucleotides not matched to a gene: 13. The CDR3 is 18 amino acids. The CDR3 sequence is CASSLTVIEGLAGGEQFF. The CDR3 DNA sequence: TGTGCCAGCAGCTTAACGGTGATAGAGGGGCTAGCGGGAGGGGAGCAGTTCTTC. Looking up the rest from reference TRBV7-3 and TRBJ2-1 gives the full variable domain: GAGVSQTPSNKVTEKGKYVELRCDPISGHTALYWYRQSLGQGPEFLIYFQGTGAADDSGLPNDRFFAVRPEGSVSTLKIQRTERGDSAVYLCASSLTVIEGLAGGEQFFGPGTRLTVL.

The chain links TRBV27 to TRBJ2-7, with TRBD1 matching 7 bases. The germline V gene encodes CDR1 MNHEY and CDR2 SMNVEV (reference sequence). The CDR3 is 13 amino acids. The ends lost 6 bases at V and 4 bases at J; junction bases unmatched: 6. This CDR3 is CASRQGPLYEQYF. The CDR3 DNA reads TGTGCCAGCAGACAGGGGCCGCTTTACGAGCAGTACTTC.

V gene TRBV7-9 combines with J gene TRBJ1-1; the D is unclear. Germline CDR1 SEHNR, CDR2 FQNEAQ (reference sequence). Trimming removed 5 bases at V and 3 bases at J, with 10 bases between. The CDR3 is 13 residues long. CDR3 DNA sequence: TGTGCCAGCAGCCGCCCGTGGGACACTGAAGCTTTCTTT. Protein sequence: CASSRPWDTEAFF.

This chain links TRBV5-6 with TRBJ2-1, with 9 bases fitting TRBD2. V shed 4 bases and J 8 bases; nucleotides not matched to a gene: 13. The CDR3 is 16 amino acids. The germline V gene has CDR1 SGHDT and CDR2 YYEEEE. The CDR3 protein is CASSPWLAGIRDEQFF. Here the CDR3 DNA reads TGTGCCAGCAGCCCCTGGCTAGCGGGAATACGGGATGAGCAGTTCTTC.

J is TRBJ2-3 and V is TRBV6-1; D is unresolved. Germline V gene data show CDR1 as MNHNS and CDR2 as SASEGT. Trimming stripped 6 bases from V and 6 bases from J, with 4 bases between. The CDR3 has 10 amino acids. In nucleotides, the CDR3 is TGTGCCAGCAGGGGGGATACGCAGTATTTT. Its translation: CASRGDTQYF.

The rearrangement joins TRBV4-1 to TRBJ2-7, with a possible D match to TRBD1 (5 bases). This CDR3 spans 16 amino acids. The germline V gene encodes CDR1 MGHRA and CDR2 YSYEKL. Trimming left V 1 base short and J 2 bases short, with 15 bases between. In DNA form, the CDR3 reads TGCGCCAGCAGCCAAGGGGCCGACAGAATTACCTACGAGCAGTACTTC. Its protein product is CASSQGADRITYEQYF.

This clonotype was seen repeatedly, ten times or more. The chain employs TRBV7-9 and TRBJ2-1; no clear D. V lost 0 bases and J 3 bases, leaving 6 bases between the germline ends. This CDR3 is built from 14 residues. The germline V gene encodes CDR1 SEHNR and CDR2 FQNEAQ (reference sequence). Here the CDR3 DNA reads TGTGCCAGCAGCTTAGCGGGAAGCTACAATGAGCAGTTCTTC. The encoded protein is CASSLAGSYNEQFF.

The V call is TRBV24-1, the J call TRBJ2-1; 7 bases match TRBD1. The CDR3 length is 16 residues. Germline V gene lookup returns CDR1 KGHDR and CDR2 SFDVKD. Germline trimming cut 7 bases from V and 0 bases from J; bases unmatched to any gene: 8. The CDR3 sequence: CATRYRGFRSYNEQFF. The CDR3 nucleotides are TGTGCCACCAGGTACAGGGGATTTCGCTCCTACAATGAGCAGTTCTTC.

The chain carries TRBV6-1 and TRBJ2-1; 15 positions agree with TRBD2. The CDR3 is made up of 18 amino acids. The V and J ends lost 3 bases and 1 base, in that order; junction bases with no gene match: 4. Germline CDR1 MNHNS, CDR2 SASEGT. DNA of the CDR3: TGTGCCAGCAGTGAGGGACTAGCGGGGGGTGGATCCTACAATGAGCAGTTCTTC. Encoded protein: CASSEGLAGGGSYNEQFF.

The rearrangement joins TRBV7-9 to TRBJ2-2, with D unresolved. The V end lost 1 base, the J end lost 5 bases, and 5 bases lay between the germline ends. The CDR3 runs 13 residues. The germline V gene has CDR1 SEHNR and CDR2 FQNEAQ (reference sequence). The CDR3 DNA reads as TGTGCCAGCAGCTTAGTAGCAACCGGGGAGCTGTTTTTT. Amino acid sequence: CASSLVATGELFF.

The DNA of the CDR3 is TGTGCCAGCATGGACCGAGTTCCGCAGTACTTC. This gives the protein CASMDRVPQYF. The V call is TRBV2, the J call TRBJ2-7; D uncertain. This CDR3 comprises 11 residues. Trimming shortened V by 7 bases and J by 9 bases, and 13 bases separated the two germline ends. Looked up from germline, CDR1 is SNHLY and CDR2 is FYNNEI. The full variable domain, its missing parts supplied by reference TRBV2 and TRBJ2-7, is EPEVTQTPSHQVTQMGQEVILRCVPISNHLYFYWYRQILGQKVEFLVSFYNNEISEKSEIFDDQFSVERPDGSNFTLKIRSTKLEDSAMYFCASMDRVPQYFGPGTRLTVT.

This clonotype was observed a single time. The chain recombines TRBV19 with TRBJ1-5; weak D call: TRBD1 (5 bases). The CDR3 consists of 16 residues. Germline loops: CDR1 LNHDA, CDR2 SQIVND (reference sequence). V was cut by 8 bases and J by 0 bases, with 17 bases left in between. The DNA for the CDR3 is TGTGCCAGTTCGACAGATTTTCACAATAGCAATCAGCCCCAGCATTTT. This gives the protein CASSTDFHNSNQPQHF.

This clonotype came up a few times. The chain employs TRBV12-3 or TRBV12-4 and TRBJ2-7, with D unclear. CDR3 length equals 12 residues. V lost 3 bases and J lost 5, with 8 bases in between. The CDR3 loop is CASSFGRNEQYF. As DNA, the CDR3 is TGTGCCAGCAGTTTTGGTCGGAACGAGCAGTACTTC.

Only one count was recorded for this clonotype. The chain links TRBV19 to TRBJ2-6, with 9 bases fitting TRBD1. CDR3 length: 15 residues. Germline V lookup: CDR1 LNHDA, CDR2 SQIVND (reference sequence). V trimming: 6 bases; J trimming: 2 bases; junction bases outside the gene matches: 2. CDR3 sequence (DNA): TGTGCCAGTAGGTACAGGGGGCCTGGGGCCAACGTCCTGACTTTC. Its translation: CASRYRGPGANVLTF.

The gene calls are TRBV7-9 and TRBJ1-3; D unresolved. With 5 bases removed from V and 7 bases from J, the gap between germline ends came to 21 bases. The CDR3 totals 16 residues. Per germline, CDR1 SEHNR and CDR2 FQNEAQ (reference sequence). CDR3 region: CASSIPREAVKNTIYF. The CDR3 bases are TGTGCCAGCAGCATCCCCCGGGAGGCGGTGAAGAACACCATATATTTT.

CDR3 nucleotides: TGCAGGGCGGACAGGGAAAATGGCTACACCTTC. Its protein product is CRADRENGYTF. The chain is built from TRBV20-1 and TRBJ1-2; 8 bases match TRBD1. The germline CDR1 and CDR2 sequences are DFQATT and SNEGSKA (reference sequence). The CDR3 runs 11 residues.

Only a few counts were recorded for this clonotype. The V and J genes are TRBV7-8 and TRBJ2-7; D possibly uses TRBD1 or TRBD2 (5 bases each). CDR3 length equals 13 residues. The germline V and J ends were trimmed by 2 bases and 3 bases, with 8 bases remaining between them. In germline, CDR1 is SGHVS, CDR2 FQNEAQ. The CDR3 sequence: CASSLRGDYEQYF. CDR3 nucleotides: TGTGCCAGCAGCTTAAGAGGGGACTACGAGCAGTACTTC.

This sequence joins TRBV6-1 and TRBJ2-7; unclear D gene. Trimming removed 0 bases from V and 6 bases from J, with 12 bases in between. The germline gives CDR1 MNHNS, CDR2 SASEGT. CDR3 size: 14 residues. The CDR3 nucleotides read TGTGCCAGCAGTGAAGCGTGGGGAACGAGCGAGCAGTACTTC. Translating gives CASSEAWGTSEQYF.

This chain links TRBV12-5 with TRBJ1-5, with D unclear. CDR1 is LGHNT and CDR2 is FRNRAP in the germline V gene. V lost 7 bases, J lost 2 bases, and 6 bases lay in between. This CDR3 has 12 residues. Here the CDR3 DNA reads TGTGCTAGTGCGGAGGGCAATCAGCCCCAGCATTTT. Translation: CASAEGNQPQHF.

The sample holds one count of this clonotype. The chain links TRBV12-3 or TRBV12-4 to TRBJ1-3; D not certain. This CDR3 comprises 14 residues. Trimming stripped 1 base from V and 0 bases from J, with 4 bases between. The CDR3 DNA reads TGTGCCAGCAGTTTAGGACCCTCTGGAAACACCATATATTTT. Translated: CASSLGPSGNTIYF.

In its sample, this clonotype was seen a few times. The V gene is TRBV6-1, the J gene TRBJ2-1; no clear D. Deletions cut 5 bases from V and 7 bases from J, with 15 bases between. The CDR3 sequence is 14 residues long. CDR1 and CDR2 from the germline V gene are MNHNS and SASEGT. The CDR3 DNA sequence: TGTGCCAGCAGTTTTCCCGGCAGAGCGAATGAGCAGTTCTTC. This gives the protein CASSFPGRANEQFF.

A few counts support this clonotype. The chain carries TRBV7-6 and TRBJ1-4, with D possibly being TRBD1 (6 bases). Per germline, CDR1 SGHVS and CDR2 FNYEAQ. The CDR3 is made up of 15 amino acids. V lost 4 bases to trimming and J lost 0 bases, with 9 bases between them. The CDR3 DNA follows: TGTGCCAGCAGCTCCCGACAGGCAACTAATGAAAAACTGTTTTTT. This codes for CASSSRQATNEKLFF.

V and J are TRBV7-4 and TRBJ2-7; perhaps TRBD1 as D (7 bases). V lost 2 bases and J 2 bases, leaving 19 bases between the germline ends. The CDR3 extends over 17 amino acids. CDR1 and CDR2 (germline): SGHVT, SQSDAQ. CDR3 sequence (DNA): TGTGCCAGCAGCTTACATGCAGGGGGGACGAGAACCTACGAGCAGTACTTC. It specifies CASSLHAGGTRTYEQYF. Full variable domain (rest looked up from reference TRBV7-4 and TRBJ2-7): GAGVSQSPRYKVAKRGRDVALRCDSISGHVTLYWYRQTLGQGSEVLTYSQSDAQRDKSGRPSGRFSAERPERSVSTLKIQRTEQGDSAVYLCASSLHAGGTRTYEQYFGPGTRLTVT.

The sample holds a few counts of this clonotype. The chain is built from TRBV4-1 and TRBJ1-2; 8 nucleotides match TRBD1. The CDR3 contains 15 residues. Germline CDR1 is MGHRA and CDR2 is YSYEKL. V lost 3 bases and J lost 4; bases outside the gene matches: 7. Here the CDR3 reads CASSQTGQGSYGYTF. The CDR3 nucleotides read TGCGCCAGCAGCCAGACAGGACAGGGCAGCTATGGCTACACCTTC.

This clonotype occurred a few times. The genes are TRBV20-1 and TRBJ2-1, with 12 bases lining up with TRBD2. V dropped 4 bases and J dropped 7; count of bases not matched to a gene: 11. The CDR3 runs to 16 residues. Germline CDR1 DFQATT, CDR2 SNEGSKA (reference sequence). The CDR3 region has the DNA TGCAGTGCTAAGGTTACACGGACTAGCGGGATGAATGAGCAGTTCTTC. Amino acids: CSAKVTRTSGMNEQFF.

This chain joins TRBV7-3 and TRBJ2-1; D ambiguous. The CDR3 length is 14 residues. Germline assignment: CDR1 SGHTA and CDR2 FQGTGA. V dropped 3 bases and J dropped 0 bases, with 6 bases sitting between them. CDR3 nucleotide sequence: TGTGCCAGCAGCTTTTCAGCCTCCTACAATGAGCAGTTCTTC. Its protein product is CASSFSASYNEQFF.

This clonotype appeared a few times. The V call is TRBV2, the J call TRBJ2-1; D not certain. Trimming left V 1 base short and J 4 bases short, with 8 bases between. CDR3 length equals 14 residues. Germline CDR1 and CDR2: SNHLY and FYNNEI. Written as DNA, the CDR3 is TGTGCCAGCAGTGAAGGTGCAGATTACAATGAGCAGTTCTTC. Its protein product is CASSEGADYNEQFF.

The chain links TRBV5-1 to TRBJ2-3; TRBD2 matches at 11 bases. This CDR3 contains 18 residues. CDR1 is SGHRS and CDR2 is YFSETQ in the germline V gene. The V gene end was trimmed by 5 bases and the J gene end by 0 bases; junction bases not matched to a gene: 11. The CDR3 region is CASRPTSGGEFSTDTQYF. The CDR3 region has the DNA TGCGCCAGCAGACCCACTAGCGGGGGAGAATTTAGCACAGATACGCAGTATTTT. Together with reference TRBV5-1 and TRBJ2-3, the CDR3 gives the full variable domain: KAGVTQTPRYLIKTRGQQVTLSCSPISGHRSVSWYQQTPGQGLQFLFEYFSETQRNKGNFPGRFSGRQFSNSRSEMNVSTLELGDSALYLCASRPTSGGEFSTDTQYFGPGTRLTVL.

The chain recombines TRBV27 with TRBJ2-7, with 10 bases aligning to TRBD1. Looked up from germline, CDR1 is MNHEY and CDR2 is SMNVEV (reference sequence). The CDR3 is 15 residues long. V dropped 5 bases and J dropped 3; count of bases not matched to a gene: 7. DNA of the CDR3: TGTGCCAGCAGTCCGACCGGGACAGGGGACTACGAGCAGTACTTC. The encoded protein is CASSPTGTGDYEQYF.

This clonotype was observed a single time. CDR3 residues: CASSRSGNGNEQFF. CDR3 nucleotides: TGTGCCAGCAGCCGTAGCGGGAACGGTAATGAGCAGTTCTTC. This chain joins TRBV28 and TRBJ2-1, with TRBD2 matching over 8 bases. Germline CDR1 is MDHEN and CDR2 is SYDVKM. The CDR3 covers 14 residues. The V and J ends lost 6 bases and 7 bases, in that order; junction bases with no gene match: 8.